The clone carrying this T cell receptor beta chain has only a few counts. Its antigen is not known. The data were taken from a study of blood T cells in healthy people across ages. The use of a sample-barcoded 5' primer and a J-beta primer mix characterized a second PCR of roughly 7 to 11 cycles. TCRdb passed the 5' RACE reads through MiXCR, listing each CDR3 protein once. The repertoire consists of some 760,000 distinct CDR3 sequences, with roughly 25% occurring once and the leading ten covering more than 7.5%. The draw of peripheral blood yielded about 9.4 milliliters from each donor. In germline, CDR1 is SGHTA, CDR2 FQGNSA. With V trimmed by 5 bases and J by 0 bases, 4 bases remained unmatched. The CDR3 is 15 residues long. Overall study results and limits: In the absence of known donor CMV status, changes in expanded clonotypes were possibly confounded.

The same sample was also used in a study of T cells of mothers and their children. That study adds: All donors were healthy and Caucasian; they were a few mothers and their six children. A second PCR was performed with the M1S primer. This primer added sample barcodes and 2-4 random nucleotides.

The chain is built from TRBV7-2 and TRBJ1-1; 9 bases are shared with TRBD1. The specimen sequenced was blood. The source of this sequence is a boy between 10 and 17 years old in good health. CDR3 DNA sequence: TGTGCCAGCAGCGAAAACAGGGGGCTGAACACTGAAGCTTTCTTT. Protein: CASSENRGLNTEAFF.